The clone carrying this T cell receptor (beta chain) appeared once. Antigen unknown. The data were taken from a study of T cells in narcolepsy. The germline CDR1 and CDR2 sequences are SGHVS and FQNEAQ. The CDR3 covers 17 residues. Trimming removed 3 bases from V and 9 bases from J; junction bases left unmatched: 14. The table came from immunoSEQ multiplex PCR; TCRdb's copy has only in-frame clones and leaves some out. The table includes tens of thousands of clones, 79% detected once. Findings and caveats of the study: HCRT-specific and TRIB2-specific autoreactive clonotypes appeared among same-patient CSF and blood CD4+ clonotypes. In some patient and control memory CD4+ samples, autoreactive clones were absent. Autoreactive clonotypes reportedly recurred in blood of same and different patients, not controls.

The TCR comes from a human donor in good health. This chain joins TRBV7-8 and TRBJ2-1; 10 positions agree with TRBD2. The sample comprised memory (CD45RA-) CD4+ T cells from blood. This chain's CDR3 is CASSFRASGSSKGEQFF. In DNA form, the CDR3 reads TGTGCCAGCAGCTTTAGGGCTAGCGGGAGTTCAAAAGGTGAGCAGTTCTTC.